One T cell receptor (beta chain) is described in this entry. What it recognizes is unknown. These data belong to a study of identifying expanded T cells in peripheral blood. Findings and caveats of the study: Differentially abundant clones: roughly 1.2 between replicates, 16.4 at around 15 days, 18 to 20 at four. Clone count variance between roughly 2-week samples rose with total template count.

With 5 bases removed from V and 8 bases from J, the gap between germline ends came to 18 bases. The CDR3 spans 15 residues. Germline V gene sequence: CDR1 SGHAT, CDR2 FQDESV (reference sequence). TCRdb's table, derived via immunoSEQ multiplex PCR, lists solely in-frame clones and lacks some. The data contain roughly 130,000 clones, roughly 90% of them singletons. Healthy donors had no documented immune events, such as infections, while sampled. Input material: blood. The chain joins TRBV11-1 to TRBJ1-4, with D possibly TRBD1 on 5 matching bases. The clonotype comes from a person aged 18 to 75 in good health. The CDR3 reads CASSPPGAYKEKLFF. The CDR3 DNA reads TGTGCCAGCAGCCCTCCTGGGGCATACAAGGAAAAACTGTTTTTT.